This entry lists 19 T cell receptor beta chains sequenced from one sample in a study of cytomegalovirus exposure and HLA in healthy donors. The PCR made use of 60 Vbeta and 13 Jbeta primers. Measured with immunoSEQ multiplex PCR; TCRdb has only the in-frame clones, and not every one. The sample includes some 130,000 clones, 75% to 85% seen only once; the top ten take about 2%. Sequenced sample: PBMCs. These receptors were obtained from a young man in good health and CMV-seronegative.

The chain has TRBV6-1 and TRBJ2-1; 9 bases align to TRBD2. There are 16 residues in the CDR3. V lost 1 base to trimming and J lost 3 bases; unmatched junction nucleotides: 4. Germline-derived CDR1 and CDR2 are MNHNS and SASEGT. The DNA for the CDR3 is TGTGCCAGCAGTGAAGTGGATAGCGGGGGCTACAATGAGCAGTTCTTC. Translating gives CASSEVDSGGYNEQFF.

J is TRBJ2-6 and V is TRBV21-1; the table's D call, TRBD2, has no DNA check behind it. TRBV21-1 is a known pseudogene. This CDR3 has 19 amino acids. In DNA, the CDR3 is TGTGCCAGCAGCAAGCCCCCGGGGATTTTACTTTCCGGGGCCAACGTCCTGACTTTC. This translates into CASSKPPGILLSGANVLTF.

This clone was observed once. The chain carries TRBV7-8 and TRBJ2-3; 9 positions match TRBD2. CDR1 is SGHVS and CDR2 is FQNEAQ in the germline V gene. V was clipped by 4 bases and J by 9 bases; unmatched bases: 11. This CDR3 spans 15 amino acids. The CDR3 protein is CASSSGREGLGTQYF. The CDR3 DNA is TGTGCCAGCAGCTCCGGGCGGGAGGGCCTCGGGACGCAGTATTTT.

The chain links TRBV7-9 to TRBJ2-3; 7 nucleotides align to TRBD2. Germline CDR1 reads SEHNR; CDR2 reads FQNEAQ (reference sequence). This CDR3 has 16 amino acids. The V segment lost 5 bases and the J segment 5 bases; nucleotides outside the gene matches: 13. This chain's CDR3 is CASSKASGRWLDTQYF. The CDR3 DNA reads as TGTGCCAGCAGCAAGGCTAGCGGTCGGTGGTTAGATACGCAGTATTTT.

The V call is TRBV19, the J call TRBJ2-1; TRBD2 matches 8 bases. Per germline, CDR1 LNHDA and CDR2 SQIVND (reference sequence). Germline trimming cut 4 bases from V and 4 bases from J; bases unmatched to any gene: 6. The CDR3 contains 15 residues. The CDR3 DNA is TGTGCCAGTAGTACCGGGACTAGACCTTACAATGAGCAGTTCTTC. Translated: CASSTGTRPYNEQFF.

The chain uses TRBV5-4 and TRBJ2-7; the D gene is possibly TRBD2 (7 bases). Germline values: CDR1 SGHNT, CDR2 YYREEE (reference sequence). The CDR3 runs 14 residues. V lost 0 bases and J lost 4, with 11 bases in between. The DNA of the CDR3 is TGTGCCAGCAGCTTGGCCGAGGGGGGGTACGAGCAGTACTTC. Protein product: CASSLAEGGYEQYF. Variable domain in full (rest from reference TRBV5-4 and TRBJ2-7): ETGVTQSPTHLIKTRGQQVTLRCSSQSGHNTVSWYQQALGQGPQFIFQYYREEENGRGNFPPRFSGLQFPNYSSELNVNALELDDSALYLCASSLAEGGYEQYFGPGTRLTVT.

CDR3 region: CASRPTSGSYNEQFF. CDR3 DNA sequence: TGTGCCAGCAGACCGACTAGCGGCTCCTACAATGAGCAGTTCTTC. This chain connects TRBV2 to TRBJ2-1; 9 nucleotides line up with TRBD2. CDR1 SNHLY and CDR2 FYNNEI come from the germline V gene. This CDR3 has 15 amino acids. V lost 6 bases to trimming and J lost 0 bases; unmatched junction nucleotides: 3.

CDR3 residues: CAISVKAQNNEQFF. The CDR3 bases are TGTGCCATCAGTGTTAAAGCGCAGAACAATGAGCAGTTCTTC. This chain joins TRBV10-3 and TRBJ2-1, with no clear D. CDR3 size: 14 residues. With 4 bases removed from V and 5 bases from J, the gap between germline ends came to 12 bases. Germline CDR1 is ENHRY and CDR2 is SYGVKD.

The chain couples TRBV4-2 to TRBJ2-5, with unresolved D. CDR1 and CDR2 from the germline V gene are LGHNA and YNFKEQ. Trimming took off 0 bases at V and 3 bases at J, with 8 bases between the two ends. CDR3 size: 14 residues. The CDR3 coding sequence is TGTGCCAGCAGCCAAGATAGTCTAGAAGAGACCCAGTACTTC. This translates into CASSQDSLEETQYF.

The rearrangement links TRBV27 to TRBJ1-2, with D perhaps TRBD1 (6 bases). The germline V gene encodes CDR1 MNHEY and CDR2 SMNVEV (reference sequence). The CDR3 is 13 residues long. V lost 2 bases to trimming and J lost 2 bases, with 6 bases between them. DNA of the CDR3: TGTGCCAGCAGTTTAACAGGGAACTATGGCTACACCTTC. It translates to CASSLTGNYGYTF.

The rearrangement links TRBV5-1 to TRBJ1-2, with TRBD1 matching over 9 bases. Per germline, CDR1 SGHRS and CDR2 YFSETQ. This CDR3 contains 13 residues. V shed 7 bases, J shed 8 bases, and the junction held 9 bases outside the gene matches. The CDR3 bases are TGCGCCAGCCACCCAACAGGGGGCTGGGGCTACACCTTC. Encoded protein: CASHPTGGWGYTF.

The genes are TRBV6-5 and TRBJ1-5, with D tentatively TRBD1 (6 bases). The CDR3 consists of 15 residues. Germline V gives CDR1 MNHEY, CDR2 SVGAGI. Trimming took off 0 bases at V and 5 bases at J, with 11 bases between the two ends. CDR3 loop: CASSYSRGFDQPQHF. The CDR3, as DNA: TGTGCCAGCAGTTACTCCAGGGGATTCGATCAGCCCCAGCATTTT.

This sequence joins TRBV27 and TRBJ2-1, with a weak D call TRBD2 (6 bases). CDR3 size: 16 residues. V was clipped by 7 bases and J by 4 bases, with 20 bases between them. The germline V gene has CDR1 MNHEY and CDR2 SMNVEV (reference sequence). The CDR3 bases are TGTGCCAGCACCCCGGTCTCTGGAGGGCCTTACAATGAGCAGTTCTTC. The encoded protein is CASTPVSGGPYNEQFF.

The rearrangement joins TRBV10-2 to TRBJ2-7; 9 nucleotides align to TRBD2. The CDR3 sequence is 14 residues long. The ends lost 6 bases at V and 4 bases at J; junction bases unmatched: 7. Germline V gene lookup returns CDR1 WSHSY and CDR2 SAAADI. The CDR3 reads CASSPSGTQYEQYF. The CDR3 DNA is TGCGCCAGCAGCCCTAGCGGGACTCAGTACGAGCAGTACTTC.

The chain carries TRBV29-1 and TRBJ2-7, with D perhaps TRBD2 (6 bases). The CDR3 runs 14 residues. The germline CDR1 and CDR2 sequences are SQVTM and ANQGSEA. Trimming took off 4 bases at V and 0 bases at J, with 13 bases between the two ends. CDR3 bases: TGCAGCGTTGTTCTTAGCGGAGGCTCCTACGAGCAGTACGTC. This sequence encodes CSVVLSGGSYEQYV.

In its sample, this clone was seen a few times. The gene calls are TRBV2 and TRBJ2-1; D unresolved. Germline CDR1 is SNHLY and CDR2 is FYNNEI. V shed 2 bases and J shed 7 bases, with 3 bases lying between them. The CDR3 length is 11 residues. The CDR3 spells CASSERNEQFF. In DNA, the CDR3 is TGTGCCAGCAGTGAACGGAATGAGCAGTTCTTC.

V is TRBV10-3 and J is TRBJ2-7; TRBD2 matches 7 bases. V was clipped by 2 bases and J by 2 bases; unmatched bases: 6. CDR1 ENHRY and CDR2 SYGVKD come from the germline V gene. This CDR3 has 15 amino acids. The CDR3 sequence: CAISEPGGSPYEQYV. The CDR3 nucleotides are TGTGCCATCAGTGAGCCGGGGGGATCCCCCTACGAGCAGTACGTC.

The V gene is TRBV6-5, the J gene TRBJ2-5; possibly TRBD1 for D (5 bases). Per the germline V gene, CDR1 is MNHEY and CDR2 is SVGAGI. The CDR3 has 13 amino acids. V was pared by 11 bases and J by 4 bases, with 17 bases between. In DNA, the CDR3 is TGTGCCGCGACAGAAGTGCGCGGAGAGACCCAGTACTTC. This codes for CAATEVRGETQYF.

This rearrangement joins TRBV19 to TRBJ1-5; D unresolved. This CDR3 spans 15 amino acids. Looked up from germline, CDR1 is LNHDA and CDR2 is SQIVND (reference sequence). V was shortened by 2 bases and J by 3 bases, with 11 bases between the two germline ends. The CDR3 here is CASSINPGFNQPQHF. The CDR3 nucleotides are TGTGCCAGTAGTATAAACCCGGGTTTCAATCAGCCCCAGCATTTT. The full variable domain, with the rest looked up from reference TRBV19 and TRBJ1-5, is DGGITQSPKYLFRKEGQNVTLSCEQNLNHDAMYWYRQDPGQGLRLIYYSQIVNDFQKGDIAEGYSVSREKKESFPLTVTSAQKNPTAFYLCASSINPGFNQPQHFGDGTRLSIL.